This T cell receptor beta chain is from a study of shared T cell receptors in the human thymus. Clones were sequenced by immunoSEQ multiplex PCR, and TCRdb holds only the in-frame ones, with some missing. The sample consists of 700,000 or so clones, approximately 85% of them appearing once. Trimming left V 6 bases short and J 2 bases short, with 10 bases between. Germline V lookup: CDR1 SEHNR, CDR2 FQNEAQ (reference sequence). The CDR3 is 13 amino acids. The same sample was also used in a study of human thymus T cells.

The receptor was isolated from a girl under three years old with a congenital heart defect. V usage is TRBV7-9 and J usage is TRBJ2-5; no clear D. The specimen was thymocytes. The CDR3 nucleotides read TGTGCCAGCAGAGCGTATCATCAAGAGACCCAGTACTTC. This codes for CASRAYHQETQYF.